What follows are 28 T cell receptor beta chains derived from one specimen sequenced in a study of read filtering for tumor transcriptome and immune sequencing. This library used approximately 370 ng RNA and molecular barcoded adaptors spanning alpha/delta and beta/gamma chains. Using its own MiXCR run on the reads, TCRdb lists one record per CDR3 protein. The data show about 54,000 distinct CDR3 sequences, roughly 12% seen once. Specimen: a population of CD138-negative cells sorted from bone marrow. These receptors were collected from a donor older than 35 with multiple myeloma.

Many counts were recorded for this clonotype. The rearrangement links TRBV20-1 to TRBJ1-5; TRBD1 is a possible D gene (5 bases). V gave up 6 bases and J gave up 5 bases, with 14 bases separating them. From germline, CDR1 is DFQATT and CDR2 SNEGSKA (reference sequence). This CDR3 region has 13 residues. CDR3 in DNA: TGCAGTGCCGGGGGGGTCCGCCATCAGCCCCAGCATTTT. Translated: CSAGGVRHQPQHF.

A word on this clonotype: A much larger clone is a single base away; this may be a read error. This likely comes from a read error, as the CDR3 has no conserved phenylalanine or tryptophan at its end. The chain has TRBV7-9 and TRBJ1-1; D call uncertain. The V end lost 3 bases, the J end lost 7 bases, and 12 bases lay between the germline ends. The CDR3 length is 13 residues. Per the germline V gene, CDR1 is SEHNR and CDR2 is FQNEAQ (reference sequence). This chain's CDR3 is CASSFGWEVEAFL. CDR3 DNA: TGTGCCAGCAGCTTTGGGTGGGAGGTTGAAGCTTTCCTT.

This clonotype has more than one count but fewer than ten. The V and J genes are TRBV7-9 and TRBJ2-1, with D uncertain. V dropped 0 bases and J dropped 10 bases, with 7 bases sitting between them. The CDR3 is made up of 12 amino acids. Per germline, CDR1 SEHNR and CDR2 FQNEAQ (reference sequence). CDR3 region: CASSLALLEQFF. The CDR3 DNA reads as TGTGCCAGCAGCTTAGCGTTATTGGAGCAGTTCTTC. The full variable domain, rest sourced from reference TRBV7-9 and TRBJ2-1, is DTGVSQNPRHKITKRGQNVTFRCDPISEHNRLYWYRQTLGQGPEFLTYFQNEAQLEKSRLLSDRFSAERPKGSFSTLEIQRTEQGDSAMYLCASSLALLEQFFGPGTRLTVL.

CDR3 in DNA: TGTGCCAGTAGTACCCGGGACAGGGACTACAATGAGCAGTTCTTC. It specifies CASSTRDRDYNEQFF. The chain uses TRBV19 and TRBJ2-1, with TRBD1 matching 9 bases. Germline CDR1 and CDR2: LNHDA and SQIVND (reference sequence). The CDR3 contains 15 residues. V shed 4 bases and J 3 bases; nucleotides not matched to a gene: 4.

Here the CDR3 reads CASSKRKGPPAPIYGYTF. CDR3 DNA: TGTGCCAGCAGCAAAAGGAAGGGTCCCCCAGCTCCCATCTATGGCTACACCTTC. The rearrangement joins TRBV21-1 to TRBJ1-2; TRBD1 reflects the table's D call only, with no check against the DNA. TRBV21-1 is a recognized pseudogene. The CDR3 is 18 residues long.

This clonotype was counted at least ten times. DNA for the CDR3: TGTGCCAGCAGCCGGACAGTCCAACAGCCCCAGCATTTT. Translation: CASSRTVQQPQHF. V usage is TRBV6-5 and J usage is TRBJ1-5; TRBD1 is a possible D gene (6 bases). The CDR3 spans 13 residues. CDR1 MNHEY and CDR2 SVGAGI come from the germline V gene. Between the trimmed V and J ends, which lost 6 bases and 7 bases, there was a span of 13 bases.

This clonotype was recorded at least ten times. The CDR3 region is CASSLGDLPNQPQHF. The CDR3 DNA follows: TGCGCCAGCAGCTTGGGGGATCTGCCCAATCAGCCCCAGCATTTT. The chain joins TRBV5-1 to TRBJ1-5; unclear D gene. Germline-derived CDR1 and CDR2 are SGHRS and YFSETQ. The V and J ends lost 0 bases and 3 bases respectively, with 10 bases between them. The CDR3 has 15 residues.

This clonotype came up many times. This chain links TRBV12-3 or TRBV12-4 with TRBJ2-5; either TRBD1 or TRBD2 may fit D (5 bases each). This CDR3 has 14 residues. V was cut by 1 base and J by 5 bases, with 11 bases left in between. The CDR3 region is CASSLGGEWETQYF. The CDR3, as DNA: TGTGCCAGCAGTTTAGGAGGGGAGTGGGAGACCCAGTACTTC.

This clonotype was seen at least ten times. The chain has TRBV4-1 and TRBJ2-2, with D uncertain. Germline lookup yields CDR1 MGHRA and CDR2 YSYEKL. Trimming left V 1 base short and J 2 bases short, with 5 bases between. CDR3 length equals 14 residues. CDR3 sequence reads: CASSQAANTGELFF. The CDR3 DNA is TGCGCCAGCAGCCAAGCGGCCAACACCGGGGAGCTGTTTTTT.

Regarding this clonotype: Sequence at one end of the junction differs from germline and may be a read error. V and J are TRBV7-7 and TRBJ2-3, with D perhaps TRBD1 or TRBD2 (5 bases each). The CDR3 totals 14 residues. Per the germline V gene, CDR1 is SSHAT and CDR2 is FNYEAQ (reference sequence). The CDR3 sequence is CASSLGPSLDTPYF. The CDR3 DNA sequence: TGTGCTAGCAGCTTGGGACCCTCGCTAGACACGCCGTATTTT.

The CDR3 DNA is TGTGCCAGCAGCTGGAGCGGGGGGCAATACAATGAGCAGTTCTTC. Protein: CASSWSGGQYNEQFF. The rearrangement links TRBV5-4 to TRBJ2-1; 9 bases are a match to TRBD2. In germline, CDR1 is SGHNT, CDR2 YYREEE (reference sequence). V was pared by 3 bases and J by 4 bases, with 5 bases of the junction left unmatched. This CDR3 spans 15 amino acids.

This clonotype appeared many times. The rearrangement links TRBV7-9 to TRBJ1-6, with D perhaps matching TRBD1 (6 bases). The CDR3 extends over 14 amino acids. The germline V gene encodes CDR1 SEHNR and CDR2 FQNEAQ (reference sequence). Trimming removed 5 bases at V and 9 bases at J, with 14 bases between. The CDR3 protein is CASSASTGSSPLHF. CDR3 sequence (DNA): TGTGCCAGCAGCGCGAGCACAGGGTCTTCACCCCTCCACTTT. Full variable domain (outside the CDR3, taken from reference TRBV7-9 and TRBJ1-6): DTGVSQNPRHKITKRGQNVTFRCDPISEHNRLYWYRQTLGQGPEFLTYFQNEAQLEKSRLLSDRFSAERPKGSFSTLEIQRTEQGDSAMYLCASSASTGSSPLHFGNGTRLTVT.

This clonotype appeared many times. V usage is TRBV20-1 and J usage is TRBJ2-7, with TRBD1 matching 9 bases. The CDR3 extends over 14 amino acids. Losses at the gene ends were 0 bases for V and 7 bases for J; bases not matched to a gene: 7. CDR1 and CDR2 from the germline V gene are DFQATT and SNEGSKA (reference sequence). CDR3: CSARDPGQGKEQYF. In DNA, the CDR3 is TGCAGTGCTAGAGATCCGGGACAGGGTAAAGAGCAGTACTTC.

In this sample, this clonotype turned up a few times. The V gene is TRBV5-5, the J gene TRBJ2-1; TRBD1 is a possible D gene (6 bases). CDR1 is SGHKS and CDR2 is YYEKEE in the germline V gene (reference sequence). The CDR3 extends over 16 amino acids. V lost 6 bases, J lost 7 bases, and 23 bases lay in between. The CDR3 is CASNQGGASLRNEQFF. In DNA, the CDR3 is TGTGCCAGCAACCAAGGGGGAGCTTCATTAAGAAATGAGCAGTTCTTC.

This clonotype was seen many times. V gene TRBV28 combines with J gene TRBJ2-1, with 7 nucleotides matching TRBD1. Looked up from germline, CDR1 is MDHEN and CDR2 is SYDVKM. This CDR3 comprises 14 residues. After removal of 6 bases from V and 8 bases from J, the junction contained 10 bases not matched to a gene. The CDR3 spells CASSQIQGTDEQFF. The CDR3, as DNA: TGTGCCAGCAGCCAAATACAGGGGACGGATGAGCAGTTCTTC.

This clonotype has only a few counts. A much more abundant neighbour one base away suggests this may be a read error. The rearrangement joins TRBV7-2 to TRBJ2-7; TRBD1 might be the D (5 bases). Germline V gene sequence: CDR1 SGHTA, CDR2 FQGNSA. The CDR3 runs 13 residues. V was clipped by 4 bases and J by 5 bases, with 12 bases between them. CDR3 amino acids: CASSSGLQNEQYF. CDR3 nucleotide sequence: TGTGCCAGCAGCTCAGGGCTCCAAAACGAGCAGTACTTC.

Concerning this clonotype itself: With a much larger clone just one base away, this may be a read error. V is TRBV3-1 and J is TRBJ2-7, with 9 bases aligning to TRBD1. CDR3 length equals 15 residues. CDR1 LGHDT and CDR2 YNNKEL come from the germline V gene (reference sequence). V lost 5 bases, J lost 6 bases, and 11 bases stayed unmatched. CDR3 amino acids: CASSNWDRVSREQYF. The CDR3 bases are TGTGCCAGCAGCAACTGGGACAGGGTATCGCGCGAGCAGTACTTC.

This clonotype was seen ten or more times. The chain is built from TRBV6-5 and TRBJ2-3; 8 bases fit TRBD1. Germline V gene data show CDR1 as MNHEY and CDR2 as SVGAGI. The trim removed 6 bases at V and 2 bases at J, leaving 10 bases unmatched. The CDR3 has 16 residues. CDR3 nucleotide sequence: TGTGCCAGCAGGTCCAGGGGGCGAGCTTACACAGATACGCAGTATTTT. It translates to CASRSRGRAYTDTQYF.

This clonotype was seen at least ten times. This chain connects TRBV6-2 or TRBV6-3 to TRBJ2-7; D possibly corresponds to TRBD2 (5 bases). The length of the CDR3 is 13 residues. V was clipped by 7 bases and J by 6 bases, with 16 bases between them. Germline V gene data show CDR1 as MNHEY and CDR2 as SVGEGT. Written as DNA, the CDR3 is TGTGCCAGCAACCACCTACGGGGTCTCGAGCAGTACTTC. Amino acid sequence: CASNHLRGLEQYF.

This clonotype was recorded many times. The chain couples TRBV20-1 to TRBJ1-1; weak D call: TRBD1 (5 bases). The CDR3 covers 13 residues. V lost 6 bases and J 5 bases, leaving 16 bases between the germline ends. From germline, CDR1 is DFQATT and CDR2 SNEGSKA (reference sequence). CDR3: CSAPAGGDTEAFF. CDR3 nucleotide sequence: TGCAGTGCCCCGGCCGGGGGAGATACTGAAGCTTTCTTT.

This clonotype showed up just a few times. The V gene is TRBV18, the J gene TRBJ2-7, with D uncertain. CDR1 and CDR2 (germline): KGHSH, LQKENI. Trimming removed 6 bases at V and 6 bases at J, with 12 bases between. This CDR3 has 12 amino acids. The chain's CDR3 is CASSSYTAEQYF. DNA for the CDR3: TGTGCCAGCTCCTCATATACAGCCGAGCAGTACTTC.

This clonotype was seen many times. The genes are TRBV5-1 and TRBJ1-4; the D is unclear. Germline-derived CDR1 and CDR2 are SGHRS and YFSETQ. The CDR3 is 15 amino acids. V lost 0 bases, J lost 0 bases, and 6 bases lay in between. The CDR3 region has the DNA TGCGCCAGCAGCTTGGGCGCCACAACTAATGAAAAACTGTTTTTT. Translation gives CASSLGATTNEKLFF.

In this sample, this clonotype turned up many times. The V and J genes are TRBV20-1 and TRBJ2-3; possibly TRBD1 for D (6 bases). CDR1 DFQATT and CDR2 SNEGSKA come from the germline V gene (reference sequence). Trimming cost V 6 bases and J 6 bases, with 16 bases left between them. This CDR3 spans 13 amino acids. This CDR3 reads CSAPGQGIDTQYF. The CDR3 bases are TGCAGTGCCCCGGGGCAGGGGATCGATACGCAGTATTTT.

The sample holds many counts of this clonotype. The chain recombines TRBV3-1 with TRBJ2-5; D not resolved. V was trimmed by 1 base and J by 1 base, leaving 1 base between them. CDR3 length equals 12 residues. The germline V gene encodes CDR1 LGHDT and CDR2 YNNKEL (reference sequence). The CDR3 loop is CASSQGQETQYF. CDR3 sequence (DNA): TGTGCCAGCAGCCAAGGCCAAGAGACCCAGTACTTC.

There are many counts of this clonotype. The rearrangement joins TRBV7-9 to TRBJ2-3; weak D call: TRBD2 (6 bases). The CDR3 length is 15 residues. Germline V gives CDR1 SEHNR, CDR2 FQNEAQ (reference sequence). The V end lost 3 bases, the J end lost 2 bases, and 12 bases lay between the germline ends. As DNA, the CDR3 is TGTGCCAGCAGCTTGACGGGGGTGCTCACAGATACGCAGTATTTT. It yields the protein CASSLTGVLTDTQYF.

There are a few counts of this clonotype. J is TRBJ2-1 and V is TRBV5-1; D is unclear. Looked up from germline, CDR1 is SGHRS and CDR2 is YFSETQ. V was shortened by 5 bases and J by 0 bases, with 9 bases between the two germline ends. This CDR3 has 14 amino acids. The chain's CDR3 is CASRATPSYNEQFF. The CDR3 bases are TGCGCCAGCAGGGCGACCCCCTCCTACAATGAGCAGTTCTTC.

This clonotype has only a few counts. This chain connects TRBV6-2 or TRBV6-3 to TRBJ1-5; D not certain. V lost 2 bases and J lost 5, with 10 bases in between. In germline, CDR1 is MNHEY, CDR2 SVGEGT. The CDR3 consists of 14 residues. The CDR3 here is CASSYNGKYQPQHF. CDR3 coding DNA: TGTGCCAGCAGTTACAATGGCAAATATCAGCCCCAGCATTTT.

The chain carries TRBV19 and TRBJ2-7, with D unresolved. Germline loops: CDR1 LNHDA, CDR2 SQIVND (reference sequence). The V and J ends lost 9 bases and 6 bases respectively, with 15 bases between them. The CDR3 is 12 amino acids. DNA of the CDR3: TGTGCCAGAAGTTATTCTCGATGCGAGCAGTACTTC. It encodes CARSYSRCEQYF.